This TCR beta chain was sequenced in a study of PD-L1 blockade in urothelial cancer. Study-level background: Bladder-origin urothelial cancer in males described about 85% of the roughly 29 patients.

Trimming at V came to 2 bases and at J to 4 bases, leaving 9 bases not matched to a gene. The germline gives CDR1 MNHEY, CDR2 SVGAGI. The CDR3 has 16 residues. Some clones are missing from TCRdb's copy, which holds only in-frame ones; the method was immunoSEQ multiplex PCR. The table records about 51,000 clones, approximately 86% of them present only once. As for time point: pretreatment peripheral blood. This material consisted of PBMCs, taken around atezolizumab (anti-PD-L1) treatment. The sequence came from a man aged 55-75 years with urothelial cancer. The rearrangement links TRBV6-5 to TRBJ2-7; 9 positions match TRBD2. Written as DNA, the CDR3 is TGTGCCAGCAGTTACGGCCAGCGGGAGGCGGTATACGAGCAGTACTTC. It codes for CASSYGQREAVYEQYF.